These T cell receptor beta chains were read from a single sample in a study of T cell changes during pregnancy in multiple sclerosis. TCRdb's table, derived via immunoSEQ multiplex PCR, lists solely in-frame clones and lacks some. The top ten clones hold more than 1.1% of a sample with tens of thousands of clones, 80% to 95% of them seen once. Here the sequenced sample was peripheral blood, taken in the third trimester of pregnancy. These receptors were obtained from a female donor in good health, enrolled as a control in a pregnancy study. Each CDR3 is given without its conserved first and last residue.

>TRBV19|14|TRBJ2-1
ASSIMSGSPYNEQF
>TRBV28|17|TRBJ2-6
ASSKRKGTGDSGANVLT
>TRBV2|13|TRBJ2-1
ASTSGGLVIDEQF
>TRBV6-1|10|TRBJ1-1
ASVYEDTEAF
>TRBV2|11|TRBJ2-7
ASSRSEGGEQY
>TRBV6-5|12|TRBJ2-4
ASRPGQGWDIQY
>TRBV5-8|13|TRBJ1-2
ASSLETGIDYGYT
>TRBV28|10|TRBJ2-5
ASSFPGETQY
>TRBV7-9|11|TRBJ1-5
ASSLGPGQPQH
>TRBV12-2|11|TRBJ2-3
ASRLPAGRAQY
>TRBV5-4|10|TRBJ2-4
ASSSGKNIQY
>TRBV4-1|13|TRBJ2-3
ASSQREGGTDTQY
>TRBV19|11|TRBJ2-5
ASSILSQETQY
>TRBV9|14|TRBJ2-2
ASSPTSGRNTGELF
>TRBV27|12|TRBJ2-7
ASGPRDKSIEQY
>TRBV19|11|TRBJ2-1
ASHSGSYNEQF
>TRBV9|11|TRBJ1-5
ASSVGADQPQH
>TRBV2|12|TRBJ1-4
ASSAQVPNEKLF
>TRBV28|15|TRBJ2-6
ASSPLQGKAGANVLT
>TRBV5-4|11|TRBJ2-2
ASSGPFTGELF
>TRBV5-1|11|TRBJ2-7
ASSFTGDYEQY
>TRBV6-1|11|TRBJ1-1
ASSAGGRTEAF
>TRBV5-5|13|TRBJ2-5
ASSLTGTGKETQY
>TRBV6-1|18|TRBJ2-7
ASSASPRPGLAGEDYEQY
>TRBV18|11|TRBJ1-1
ASSRDGNTEAF
>TRBV4-1|13|TRBJ2-5
ASSQAPPGRKTQY
>TRBV18|17|TRBJ1-3
ASSPSAPLGTASGNTIY
>TRBV6-1|12|TRBJ1-5
ASSIGSRIQPQH
>TRBV13|12|TRBJ1-1
ASSLGQGRTEAF
>TRBV5-6|13|TRBJ2-3
ASSRRLAGRNTQY
>TRBV27|14|TRBJ1-2
ASSSPGQGFGYGYT
>TRBV25-1|12|TRBJ2-7
ASSGTGGPGEQY
>TRBV7-9|14|TRBJ2-3
ASSSPGQGWTDTQY
>TRBV5-1|13|TRBJ2-7
ASSLVVRGNYEQY
>TRBV2|12|TRBJ2-1
ASKRTEVYNEQF
>TRBV7-9|14|TRBJ2-1
ASSPTSGSIYNEQF
>TRBV19|15|TRBJ2-1
ASSRQTGLAGTNEQF
>TRBV28|15|TRBJ2-2
ASSLMHSGRETGELF
>TRBV6-5|12|TRBJ1-3
ASSSPDTGNTIY
>TRBV4-1|15|TRBJ1-2
ASRAAARAGANYGYT